Shown below are 24 T cell receptor beta chains from a single sample sequenced in a study of blood T cell repertoires in COVID-19. The protocol was immunoSEQ multiplex PCR, while the TCRdb copy is restricted to in-frame clones and leaves out a portion. The repertoire holds 150,000 to 200,000 clones, with more than 85% as singletons. The specimen sequenced was peripheral blood. Every receptor here comes from a woman between 25 and 40 years old with active or convalescent COVID-19.

This chain uses TRBV5-1 with TRBJ2-2; 7 bases are shared with TRBD2. Germline-derived CDR1 and CDR2 are SGHRS and YFSETQ. The V and J ends lost 0 bases and 9 bases, in that order; junction bases with no gene match: 8. This CDR3 is 15 amino acids long. The CDR3 spells CASSLGTSGARELFF. DNA for the CDR3: TGCGCCAGCAGCTTGGGAACCAGCGGGGCCAGGGAGCTGTTTTTT.

V gene TRBV7-9 combines with J gene TRBJ2-1; D is ambiguous. The germline V and J ends were trimmed by 8 bases and 6 bases, with 11 bases remaining between them. The CDR3 is 12 residues long. The germline gives CDR1 SEHNR, CDR2 FQNEAQ (reference sequence). CDR3 bases: TGTGCCAGCCCCACCACTTTCAATGAGCAGTTCTTC. This gives the protein CASPTTFNEQFF.

V gene TRBV30 combines with J gene TRBJ1-2; tentative D call: TRBD1 (6 bases). Germline values: CDR1 GTSNPN, CDR2 SVGIG (reference sequence). Trimming stripped 2 bases from V and 4 bases from J, with 8 bases between. The CDR3 contains 12 residues. The chain's CDR3 is CAWSQTGYGYTF. The CDR3 DNA follows: TGTGCCTGGAGTCAGACAGGCTATGGCTACACCTTC.

This clone was seen a single time. J is TRBJ1-1 and V is TRBV19, with D possibly matching TRBD1 (5 bases). Germline V gene lookup returns CDR1 LNHDA and CDR2 SQIVND (reference sequence). Trimming took 7 bases from V and 5 from J, leaving 14 bases between them. The CDR3 loop spans 13 amino acids. CDR3 nucleotide sequence: TGTGCCAGTATTATGACTCAGGGAACTGAAGCTTTCTTT. Its protein product is CASIMTQGTEAFF. The whole variable domain, filled in from reference TRBV19 and TRBJ1-1, reads DGGITQSPKYLFRKEGQNVTLSCEQNLNHDAMYWYRQDPGQGLRLIYYSQIVNDFQKGDIAEGYSVSREKKESFPLTVTSAQKNPTAFYLCASIMTQGTEAFFGQGTRLTVV.

The chain carries TRBV5-8 and TRBJ1-5, with 8 bases lining up with TRBD1. In germline, CDR1 is SGHTS, CDR2 YDEGEE. V shed 4 bases and J 3 bases; nucleotides not matched to a gene: 6. The CDR3 contains 15 residues. The CDR3 coding sequence is TGTGCCAGCAGCGCCGGGACAGGCCCCAATCAGCCCCAGCATTTT. As protein: CASSAGTGPNQPQHF. The complete variable domain, with remaining parts taken from reference TRBV5-8 and TRBJ1-5, reads EAGVTQSPTHLIKTRGQQATLRCSPISGHTSVYWYQQALGLGLQFLLWYDEGEERNRGNFPPRFSGRQFPNYSSELNVNALELEDSALYLCASSAGTGPNQPQHFGDGTRLSIL.

This clone is a singleton in its sample. V is TRBV11-2 and J is TRBJ1-3, with 9 bases matching TRBD1. Germline V lookup: CDR1 SGHAT, CDR2 FQNNGV. After removal of 4 bases from V and 3 bases from J, the junction contained 1 base not matched to a gene. CDR3 size: 14 residues. The CDR3 spells CASSSDRGGNTIYF. Here the CDR3 DNA reads TGTGCCAGCAGCTCGGACAGGGGTGGAAACACCATATATTTT. The full variable domain, rest sourced from reference TRBV11-2 and TRBJ1-3, is EAGVAQSPRYKIIEKRQSVAFWCNPISGHATLYWYQQILGQGPKLLIQFQNNGVVDDSQLPKDRFSAERLKGVDSTLKIQPAKLEDSAVYLCASSSDRGGNTIYFGEGSWLTVV.

The chain combines TRBV6-5 with TRBJ2-3, with a possible D match to TRBD1 (5 bases). The CDR3 runs to 16 residues. V was cut by 0 bases and J by 0 bases, with 10 bases left in between. From germline, CDR1 is MNHEY and CDR2 SVGAGI. This CDR3 is CASSYSEAGSTDTQYF. CDR3 DNA sequence: TGTGCCAGCAGTTACTCAGAAGCAGGGAGCACAGATACGCAGTATTTT.

In its sample, this clone was seen a few times. The CDR3 region has the DNA TGTGCCAGTAGTTCCGGGACAGGGTTATGGCAGCCCCAGCATTTT. This translates into CASSSGTGLWQPQHF. This sequence joins TRBV19 and TRBJ1-5; 9 bases line up with TRBD1. Trimming took 5 bases from V and 7 from J; bases not matched to a gene: 9. The CDR3 runs to 15 residues. CDR1 is LNHDA and CDR2 is SQIVND in the germline V gene (reference sequence).

The chain couples TRBV23-1 to TRBJ1-6, with TRBD1 identical over 7 bases. TRBV23-1 is treated as an ORF (open reading frame) with a function not yet certain. V dropped 1 base and J dropped 9; count of bases not matched to a gene: 9. The CDR3 is made up of 16 amino acids. CDR3 sequence reads: CASSQCRGKVCSPLHF. In DNA, the CDR3 is TGCGCCAGCAGTCAATGCAGGGGGAAAGTGTGTTCACCCCTCCACTTT.

The chain uses TRBV3-1 (or the pseudogene TRBV3-2) and TRBJ2-1; 10 bases fit TRBD1. CDR1 and CDR2 (germline): LGHDT, YNNKEL (reference sequence). The V and J ends lost 0 bases and 2 bases, in that order; junction bases with no gene match: 4. The CDR3 is 17 amino acids. The CDR3 reads CASSQDIGQGAYNEQFF. CDR3 in DNA: TGTGCCAGCAGCCAAGATATAGGACAGGGGGCCTACAATGAGCAGTTCTTC.

This clone showed up just once. The J gene is TRBJ2-1, the V gene TRBV15, with 8 bases fitting TRBD1. Germline V lookup: CDR1 LNHNV, CDR2 YYDKDF (reference sequence). The CDR3 is 15 residues long. Trimming took 4 bases from V and 4 from J; bases not matched to a gene: 6. The CDR3 loop reads CATSTTGQGYNEQFF. The CDR3, as DNA: TGTGCCACCAGCACCACCGGACAGGGTTACAATGAGCAGTTCTTC.

The rearrangement joins TRBV11-2 to TRBJ2-1; the D gene is possibly TRBD1 (5 bases). Germline V lookup: CDR1 SGHAT, CDR2 FQNNGV. CDR3 size: 15 residues. The ends were cut back, 2 bases at V and 0 bases at J, with 8 bases in the middle. The DNA of the CDR3 is TGTGCCAGCAGCTTATACAGGATCTCCTACAATGAGCAGTTCTTC. It yields the protein CASSLYRISYNEQFF.

The gene calls are TRBV5-4 and TRBJ2-1; unclear D gene. V lost 5 bases to trimming and J lost 0 bases, with 21 bases between them. CDR3 length: 18 residues. Germline CDR1 SGHNT, CDR2 YYREEE (reference sequence). In DNA form, the CDR3 reads TGTGCCAGCAGGAACGATTTTGGCGCGGAGACCTCCTACAATGAGCAGTTCTTC. It specifies CASRNDFGAETSYNEQFF.

The chain combines TRBV28 with TRBJ2-4, with a possible D match to TRBD1 (6 bases). The V gene lost 4 bases and the J gene lost 1 base, with 11 bases spanning the gap. The CDR3 runs to 15 residues. Germline CDR1 MDHEN, CDR2 SYDVKM. The CDR3 spells CASSSGAMAKNIQYF. In nucleotides, the CDR3 is TGTGCCAGCAGTTCAGGGGCCATGGCCAAAAACATTCAGTACTTC. Full variable domain (remainder filled in from reference TRBV28 and TRBJ2-4): DVKVTQSSRYLVKRTGEKVFLECVQDMDHENMFWYRQDPGLGLRLIYFSYDVKMKEKGDIPEGYSVSREKKERFSLILESASTNQTSMYLCASSSGAMAKNIQYFGAGTRLSVL.

V usage is TRBV28 and J usage is TRBJ2-1, with a tentative D call TRBD1 (5 bases). The CDR3 loop spans 16 amino acids. V lost 2 bases and J lost 4, with 15 bases in between. In germline, CDR1 is MDHEN, CDR2 SYDVKM. CDR3 sequence reads: CASSLRTPSWYNEQFF. In DNA, the CDR3 is TGTGCCAGCAGTTTAAGGACACCGTCGTGGTACAATGAGCAGTTCTTC.

The rearrangement links TRBV11-2 to TRBJ2-7; 9 bases match TRBD1. This CDR3 comprises 15 residues. Germline loops: CDR1 SGHAT, CDR2 FQNNGV. The J segment lost 7 bases and the V segment lost 5 bases, leaving 12 bases of the junction unmatched. The CDR3 sequence: CASSPGTGRTGEQYF. CDR3 DNA: TGTGCCAGCAGCCCGGGGACAGGGAGAACGGGGGAGCAGTACTTC.

This clone was seen just once. The chain employs TRBV27 and TRBJ1-1; 7 nucleotides align to TRBD1. The V gene's germline CDR1 is MNHEY and CDR2 SMNVEV (reference sequence). The CDR3 is 13 amino acids. Trimming cost V 6 bases and J 4 bases; bases outside gene matches: 5. CDR3 in DNA: TGTGCCAGCAGCCTTCGACAGGGCACTGAAGCTTTCTTT. Its translation: CASSLRQGTEAFF.

The rearrangement uses TRBV15 and TRBJ1-5; a possible D gene is TRBD1 (5 bases). CDR1 and CDR2 from the germline V gene are LNHNV and YYDKDF (reference sequence). This CDR3 comprises 15 residues. V gave up 0 bases and J gave up 6 bases, with 12 bases separating them. CDR3 bases: TGTGCCACCAGCAGAGATCTGGGACTGAGTCAGCCCCAGCATTTT. This codes for CATSRDLGLSQPQHF.

The chain combines TRBV5-8 with TRBJ1-6, with 7 bases matching TRBD1. Germline V gives CDR1 SGHTS, CDR2 YDEGEE. The CDR3 extends over 16 amino acids. V shed 4 bases and J 9 bases; nucleotides not matched to a gene: 13. The CDR3 coding sequence is TGTGCCAGCAGCCCTGGCACGGGACAGTCTTTTTCACCCCTCCACTTT. Translating it yields CASSPGTGQSFSPLHF.

The V call is TRBV2, the J call TRBJ1-1, with D possibly being TRBD1 (5 bases). Germline CDR1 SNHLY, CDR2 FYNNEI. Trimming took off 8 bases at V and 2 bases at J, with 15 bases between the two ends. The CDR3 has 14 residues. The CDR3 DNA follows: TGTGCCAGCTTGACCGGGACTTTTAACACTGAAGCTTTCTTT. Its translation is CASLTGTFNTEAFF.

The rearrangement links TRBV5-1 to TRBJ1-1; D may be TRBD1 (6 bases). CDR1 and CDR2 (germline): SGHRS, YFSETQ. There are 15 residues in the CDR3. Deletions cut 1 base from V and 5 bases from J, with 15 bases between. In DNA, the CDR3 is TGCGCCAGCAGCTTGCTTACAGGGCAGAAGACTGAAGCTTTCTTT. Translation gives CASSLLTGQKTEAFF.

This rearrangement joins TRBV4-2 to TRBJ2-1; D might be TRBD2 (7 bases). The CDR3 runs 18 residues. Germline V gene data show CDR1 as LGHNA and CDR2 as YNFKEQ. Trimming left V 4 bases short and J 0 bases short, with 19 bases between. This CDR3 is CASSRGGGQMSSYNEQFF. CDR3 nucleotides: TGTGCCAGCAGCCGAGGGGGGGGGCAAATGAGCTCCTACAATGAGCAGTTCTTC.

The chain recombines TRBV6-5 with TRBJ2-3; 8 nucleotides align to TRBD1. Germline CDR1 is MNHEY and CDR2 is SVGAGI. The CDR3 extends over 14 amino acids. V lost 5 bases and J lost 3; bases outside the gene matches: 4. CDR3 nucleotides: TGTGCCAGCAGTCGACAGGGGACGACAGATACGCAGTATTTT. Translated, it gives CASSRQGTTDTQYF.

V and J are TRBV28 and TRBJ2-2; 13 positions match TRBD2. CDR1 MDHEN and CDR2 SYDVKM come from the germline V gene. V was pared by 5 bases and J by 6 bases, with 6 bases of the junction left unmatched. The CDR3 has 16 amino acids. The CDR3 region is CASSHGLAGAAGELFF. In DNA form, the CDR3 reads TGTGCCAGCAGTCACGGACTAGCGGGAGCCGCCGGGGAGCTGTTTTTT.